The T cell receptor (beta chain) under discussion was sequenced for a study of human T cells and chemical hapten exposure. At the level of the study: In the approximately 23-week study, patients were dosed weekly with diphenylcyclopropenone on the scalp throughout.

Whole-study findings and limits: TCRs at a frequency above 1 in 1000 stayed unchanged with DPC sensitization.

Stated time point: patch test 1, 2 weeks after DPC sensitization. Treatment in this sample: therapeutic diphenylcyclopropenone sensitization with weekly scalp DPC. TCRdb re-derived calls from the RACE reads in MiXCR, one entry per CDR3 protein. Of 150,000 to 200,000 distinct CDR3 sequences listed, around 13% are singletons. The CDR3 runs 13 residues. V was clipped by 4 bases and J by 2 bases, with 12 bases between them. CDR1 SQVTM and CDR2 ANQGSEA come from the germline V gene. A note on this clonotype: No antigen is known for it.

The source is a woman aged 25 to 39 with alopecia areata. Some clones in this sample may be carry-over from other donors' samples. V and J are TRBV29-1 and TRBJ2-7; the D gene could be TRBD1 or TRBD2 (5 bases each). Specimen: whole blood, collected in connection with sensitization to the hapten diphenylcyclopropenone (DPC). CDR3 DNA sequence: TGCAGCGTTGGGGACGAGGGCCCCTACGAGCAGTACTTC. It translates to CSVGDEGPYEQYF.